This T cell receptor (beta chain) was profiled in a study of blood T cells in healthy people across ages. Study-wide points: In long-lived donors, naive CD4+ cell counts and diversity exceeded those of aged donors. Unsorted PBMC material precluded a definitive naive versus antigen-experienced comparison.

The use of a sample-barcoded 5' primer and a J-beta primer mix characterized a second PCR of about 6 to 11 cycles. A template-switch adaptor with 12 random nucleotides tagged each cDNA molecule. TCRdb fed the 5' RACE reads into MiXCR, producing one record per CDR3 protein. The sample comprises more than 750,000 distinct CDR3 sequences, roughly 28% of which are singletons, and roughly 10% rests with the top ten. The CDR3 runs to 14 residues. Germline V gene data show CDR1 as SEHNR and CDR2 as FQNEAQ (reference sequence). V lost 5 bases and J lost 10, with 15 bases in between. In regard to this clonotype: Its antigen is as yet unknown.

The same data also contributed to another study, on T cells of mothers and their children.

The chain uses TRBV7-9 and TRBJ1-6, with D possibly TRBD1 on 6 matching bases. The sequence derives from a woman in her 40s in good health. Source material: blood. As DNA, the CDR3 is TGTGCCAGCAGCCATTCTGGGGGGCCGTCACCCCTCCACTTT. Translating gives CASSHSGGPSPLHF.